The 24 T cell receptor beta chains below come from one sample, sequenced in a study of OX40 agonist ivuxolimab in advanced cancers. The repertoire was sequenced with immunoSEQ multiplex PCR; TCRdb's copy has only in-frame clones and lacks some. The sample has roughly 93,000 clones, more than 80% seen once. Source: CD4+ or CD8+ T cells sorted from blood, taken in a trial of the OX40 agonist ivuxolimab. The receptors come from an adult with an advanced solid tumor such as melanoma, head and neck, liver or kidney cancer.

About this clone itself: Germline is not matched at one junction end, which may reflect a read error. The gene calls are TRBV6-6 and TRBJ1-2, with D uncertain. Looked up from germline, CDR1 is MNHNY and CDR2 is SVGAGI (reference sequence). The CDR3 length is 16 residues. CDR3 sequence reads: CAGSYGGRIMDYGYTF. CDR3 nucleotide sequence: TGTGCCGGCAGTTACGGCGGGAGAATAATGGACTATGGCTACACCTTC.

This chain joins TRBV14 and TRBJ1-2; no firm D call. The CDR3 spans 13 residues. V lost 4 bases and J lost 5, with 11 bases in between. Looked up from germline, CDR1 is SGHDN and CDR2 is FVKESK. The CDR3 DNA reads TGTGCCAGCAGCCCCACCGGGTGGTATGGCTACACCTTC. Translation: CASSPTGWYGYTF. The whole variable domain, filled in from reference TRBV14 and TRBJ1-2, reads EAGVTQFPSHSVIEKGQTVTLRCDPISGHDNLYWYRRVMGKEIKFLLHFVKESKQDESGMPNNRFLAERTGGTYSTLKVQPAELEDSGVYFCASSPTGWYGYTFGSGTRLTVV.

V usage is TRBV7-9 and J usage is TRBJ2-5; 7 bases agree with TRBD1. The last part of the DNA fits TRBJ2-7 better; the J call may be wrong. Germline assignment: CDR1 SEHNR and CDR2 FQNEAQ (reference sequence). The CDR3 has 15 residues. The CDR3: CASSRPLGTVYEQYF. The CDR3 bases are TGTGCCAGCAGTCGCCCCCTTGGGACAGTCTACGAGCAGTACTTC.

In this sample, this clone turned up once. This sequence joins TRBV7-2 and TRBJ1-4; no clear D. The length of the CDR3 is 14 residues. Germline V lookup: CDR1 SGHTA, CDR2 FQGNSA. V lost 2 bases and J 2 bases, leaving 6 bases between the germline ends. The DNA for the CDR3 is TGTGCCAGCAGCTTAATGGGGACTAATGAAAAACTGTTTTTT. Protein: CASSLMGTNEKLFF.

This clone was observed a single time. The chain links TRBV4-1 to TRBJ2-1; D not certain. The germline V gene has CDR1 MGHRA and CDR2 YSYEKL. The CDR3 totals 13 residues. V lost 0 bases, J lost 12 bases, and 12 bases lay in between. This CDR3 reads CASSQDEATGQFF. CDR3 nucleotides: TGCGCCAGCAGCCAAGATGAGGCTACCGGGCAGTTCTTC.

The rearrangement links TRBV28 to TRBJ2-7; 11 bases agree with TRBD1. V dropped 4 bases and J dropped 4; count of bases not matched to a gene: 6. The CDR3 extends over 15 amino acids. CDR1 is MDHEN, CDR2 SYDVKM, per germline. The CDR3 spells CASSYFGTGGYEQYF. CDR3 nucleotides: TGTGCCAGCAGTTACTTCGGGACAGGGGGGTACGAGCAGTACTTC.

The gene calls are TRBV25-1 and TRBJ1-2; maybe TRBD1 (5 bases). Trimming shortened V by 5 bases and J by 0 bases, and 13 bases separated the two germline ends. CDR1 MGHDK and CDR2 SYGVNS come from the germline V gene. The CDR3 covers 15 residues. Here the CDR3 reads CASSPLTASNYGYTF. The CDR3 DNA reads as TGTGCCAGCAGTCCGTTGACAGCCTCTAACTATGGCTACACCTTC.

The CDR3 DNA reads TGCGCCAGCAGCTCAAGAGGGGCCGGGGAGCTGTTTTTT. Translated, it gives CASSSRGAGELFF. The V gene is TRBV4-1, the J gene TRBJ2-2, with D perhaps matching TRBD1 or TRBD2 (5 bases each). Trimming cost V 5 bases and J 6 bases, with 10 bases left between them. Per the germline V gene, CDR1 is MGHRA and CDR2 is YSYEKL. This CDR3 is built from 13 residues.

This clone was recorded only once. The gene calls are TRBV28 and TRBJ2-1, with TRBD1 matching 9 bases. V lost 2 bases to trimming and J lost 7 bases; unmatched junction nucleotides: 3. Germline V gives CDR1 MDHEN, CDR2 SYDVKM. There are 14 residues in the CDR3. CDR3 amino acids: CASSLVGQGNEQFF. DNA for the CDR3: TGTGCCAGCAGTTTAGTGGGACAGGGTAATGAGCAGTTCTTC.

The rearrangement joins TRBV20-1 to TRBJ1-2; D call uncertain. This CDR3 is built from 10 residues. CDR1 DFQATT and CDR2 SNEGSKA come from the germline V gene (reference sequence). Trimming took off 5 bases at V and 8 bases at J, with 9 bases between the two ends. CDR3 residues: CSAPIGGYTF. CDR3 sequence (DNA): TGCAGTGCTCCCATCGGGGGCTACACCTTC.

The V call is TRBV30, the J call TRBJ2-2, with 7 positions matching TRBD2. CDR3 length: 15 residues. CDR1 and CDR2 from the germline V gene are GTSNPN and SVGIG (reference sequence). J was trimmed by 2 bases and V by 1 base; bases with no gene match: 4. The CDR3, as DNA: TGTGCCTGGAGTGGGGGAGGGCTAAACACCGGGGAGCTGTTTTTT. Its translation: CAWSGGGLNTGELFF. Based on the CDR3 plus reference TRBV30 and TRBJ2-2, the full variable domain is SQTIHQWPATLVQPVGSPLSLECTVEGTSNPNLYWYRQAAGRGLQLLFYSVGIGQISSEVPQNLSASRPQDRQFILSSKKLLLSDSGFYLCAWSGGGLNTGELFFGEGSRLTVL.

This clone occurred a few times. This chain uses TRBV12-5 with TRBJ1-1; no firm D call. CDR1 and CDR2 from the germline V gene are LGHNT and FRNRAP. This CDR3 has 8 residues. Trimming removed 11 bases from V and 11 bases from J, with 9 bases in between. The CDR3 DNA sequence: TGTGCTCCCCAAGACGCTTTCTTT. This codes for CAPQDAFF.

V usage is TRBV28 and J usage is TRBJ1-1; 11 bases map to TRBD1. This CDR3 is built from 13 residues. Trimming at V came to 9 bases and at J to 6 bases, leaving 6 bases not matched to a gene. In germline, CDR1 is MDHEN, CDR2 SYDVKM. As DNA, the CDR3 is TGTGCCAGTCGCGGACAGGGGGCGGCTGAAGCTTTCTTT. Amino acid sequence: CASRGQGAAEAFF.

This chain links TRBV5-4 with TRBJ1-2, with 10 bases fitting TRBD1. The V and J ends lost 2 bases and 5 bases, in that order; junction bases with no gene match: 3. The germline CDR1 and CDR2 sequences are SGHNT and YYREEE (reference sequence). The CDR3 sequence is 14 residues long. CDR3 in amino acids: CASSLGTGVYGYTF. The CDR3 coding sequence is TGTGCCAGCAGCTTAGGGACAGGGGTTTATGGCTACACCTTC.

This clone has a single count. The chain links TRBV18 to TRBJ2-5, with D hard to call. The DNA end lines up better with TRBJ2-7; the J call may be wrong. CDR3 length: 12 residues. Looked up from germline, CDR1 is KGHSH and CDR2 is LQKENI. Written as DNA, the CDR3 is TGTGCCAGCTCACCCCTCTCCTACGAGCAGTACTTC. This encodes CASSPLSYEQYF.

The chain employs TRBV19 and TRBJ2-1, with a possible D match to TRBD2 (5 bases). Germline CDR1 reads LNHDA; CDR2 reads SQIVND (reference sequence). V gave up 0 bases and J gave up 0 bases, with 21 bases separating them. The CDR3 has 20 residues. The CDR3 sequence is CASSIDVPGYGPSSYNEQFF. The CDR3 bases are TGTGCCAGTAGTATAGATGTACCGGGGTACGGACCTAGCTCCTACAATGAGCAGTTCTTC.

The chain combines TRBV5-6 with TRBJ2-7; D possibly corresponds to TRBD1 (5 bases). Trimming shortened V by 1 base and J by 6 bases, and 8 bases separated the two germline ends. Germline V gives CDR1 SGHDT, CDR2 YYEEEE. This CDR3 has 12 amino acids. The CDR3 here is CASSLMTAEQYF. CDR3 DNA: TGTGCCAGCAGCTTGATGACAGCCGAGCAGTACTTC. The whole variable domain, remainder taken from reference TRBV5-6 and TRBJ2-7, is DAGVTQSPTHLIKTRGQQVTLRCSPKSGHDTVSWYQQALGQGPQFIFQYYEEEERQRGNFPDRFSGHQFPNYSSELNVNALLLGDSALYLCASSLMTAEQYFGPGTRLTVT.

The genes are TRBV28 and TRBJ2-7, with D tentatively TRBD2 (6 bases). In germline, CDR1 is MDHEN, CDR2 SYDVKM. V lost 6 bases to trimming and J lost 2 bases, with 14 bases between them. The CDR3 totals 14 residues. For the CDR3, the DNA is TGTGCCAGCAGCTCCGGGACTTTAACCTACGAGCAGTACTTC. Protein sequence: CASSSGTLTYEQYF.

This chain's CDR3 is CASSQDSGGGPPQHF. The CDR3 DNA follows: TGCGCCAGCAGCCAAGATAGCGGGGGAGGTCCGCCCCAGCATTTT. The chain joins TRBV4-1 to TRBJ1-5; D may be TRBD1 (5 bases). Deletions cut 0 bases from V and 9 bases from J, with 15 bases between. From germline, CDR1 is MGHRA and CDR2 YSYEKL. The CDR3 runs 15 residues.

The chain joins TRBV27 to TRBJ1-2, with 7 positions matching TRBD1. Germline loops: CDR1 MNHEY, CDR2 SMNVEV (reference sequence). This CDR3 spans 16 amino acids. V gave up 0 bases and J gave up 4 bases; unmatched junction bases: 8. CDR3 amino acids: CASSLSQTGLGYGYTF. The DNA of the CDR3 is TGTGCCAGCAGTTTATCCCAGACAGGGCTTGGCTATGGCTACACCTTC.

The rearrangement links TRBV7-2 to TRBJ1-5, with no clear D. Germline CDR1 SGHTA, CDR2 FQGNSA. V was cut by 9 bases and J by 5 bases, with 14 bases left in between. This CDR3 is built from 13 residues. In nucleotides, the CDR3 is TGTGCCAGTTCGTCCCTGAATTATCAGCCCCAGCATTTT. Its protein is CASSSLNYQPQHF.

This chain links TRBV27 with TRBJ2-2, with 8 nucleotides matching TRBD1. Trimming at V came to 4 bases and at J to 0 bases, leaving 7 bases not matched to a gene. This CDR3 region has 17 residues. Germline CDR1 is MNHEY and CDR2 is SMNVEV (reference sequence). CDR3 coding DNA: TGTGCCAGCAGTTGGGACAGGCTATCGCCGAACACCGGGGAGCTGTTTTTT. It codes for CASSWDRLSPNTGELFF.

CDR3 region: CASSITAVSNQPQHF. The CDR3 DNA reads as TGTGCCAGTAGTATAACGGCAGTTAGCAATCAGCCCCAGCATTTT. V and J are TRBV19 and TRBJ1-5; D remains unclear. Per the germline V gene, CDR1 is LNHDA and CDR2 is SQIVND (reference sequence). This CDR3 comprises 15 residues. Trimming pared 2 bases from V and 0 bases from J, leaving 8 bases between.

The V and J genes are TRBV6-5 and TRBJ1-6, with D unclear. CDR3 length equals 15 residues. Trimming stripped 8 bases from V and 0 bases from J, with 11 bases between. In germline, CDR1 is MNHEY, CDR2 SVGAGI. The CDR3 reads CASGPIGSYNSPLHF. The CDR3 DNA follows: TGTGCCAGCGGTCCCATAGGCTCCTATAATTCACCCCTCCACTTT.